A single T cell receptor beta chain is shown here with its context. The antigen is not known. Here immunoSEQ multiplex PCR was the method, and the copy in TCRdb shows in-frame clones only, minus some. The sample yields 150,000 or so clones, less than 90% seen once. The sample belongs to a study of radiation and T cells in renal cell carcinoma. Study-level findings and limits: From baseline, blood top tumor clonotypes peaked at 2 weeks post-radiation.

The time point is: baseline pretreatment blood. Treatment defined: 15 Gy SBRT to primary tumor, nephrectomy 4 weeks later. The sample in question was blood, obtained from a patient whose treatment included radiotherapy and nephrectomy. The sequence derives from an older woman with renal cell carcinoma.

CDR3 DNA sequence: TGTGCCAGTAGGGAGGAGACAGCTAACTATGGCTACACCTTC. Translation: CASREETANYGYTF. The chain uses TRBV19 and TRBJ1-2, with a tentative D call TRBD1 (5 bases). The V and J ends lost 6 bases and 0 bases respectively, with 11 bases between them. Germline V gene sequence: CDR1 LNHDA, CDR2 SQIVND (reference sequence). This CDR3 region has 14 residues.